This record looks at one TCR beta chain sequence and its context. The CDR3 covers 15 residues. V shed 5 bases and J shed 1 base, with 14 bases lying between them. CDR1 and CDR2 from the germline V gene are LNHDA and SQIVND (reference sequence). Authors' analysis steps: Estimation of nucleated cell counts relied on the amplification of reference gene primers. Produced via immunoSEQ multiplex PCR; TCRdb's table is partial and in-frame only. V, J and clone size are taken as reported in that table, and D and trimming were inferred from the DNA itself. Counted here are about 65,000 clones, about 81% occurring once; the ten biggest clones make up about 15%. This sample stems from a study of blood T cell repertoires in COVID-19. The wider study: Researchers got acute and convalescent COVID-19 samples from the United States, Italy and Spain. Sources were T cells, B-cell-depleted T cells, or PBMCs; the material itself was cDNA or gDNA.

The V gene is TRBV19, the J gene TRBJ1-1, with no clear D. The TCR originated in an elderly man with acute or convalescent COVID-19. The specimen was peripheral blood. CDR3 region: CASSHIYRPNTEAFF. The CDR3 DNA follows: TGTGCCAGTAGTCATATTTACAGACCGAACACTGAAGCTTTCTTT.